This T cell receptor (beta chain) is drawn from a study of T cells after yellow fever vaccination. The CDR3 consists of 19 residues. V was trimmed by 1 base and J by 1 base, leaving 19 bases between them. Germline V gives CDR1 SGHVS, CDR2 FNYEAQ. 5'RACE template switching added a universal primer site and UMIs to TCR cDNA. TCRdb called the 5' RACE reads again in MiXCR, with one record for every CDR3 protein. The table includes a few hundred thousand distinct CDR3 sequences, about 4% detected once. The sequence was collected from a man between 18 and 35 years old who received the YFV17D yellow fever vaccine. The chain joins TRBV7-6 to TRBJ2-2, with D perhaps matching TRBD1 (6 bases). The sequencing here drew on PBMCs, taken 5 days after the yellow fever booster vaccination. CDR3 in DNA: TGTGCCAGCAGCTTAGGGCCCCAGGGGATTCAAGGGAACACCGGGGAGCTGTTTTTT. It translates to CASSLGPQGIQGNTGELFF.